One sample yielded the 13 T cell receptor beta chains listed below, sequenced in a study of blood T cell repertoires in COVID-19. TCRdb's copy holds only in-frame clones and misses some; the assay was immunoSEQ multiplex PCR. The data contain about 240,000 clones, around nine tenths of them singletons. Sequenced: peripheral blood. All receptors derive from a man younger than 40 with COVID-19, enrolled during active disease.

A remark on this clone: In the same sample, other DNA sequences code for this CDR3. The V gene is TRBV2, the J gene TRBJ1-1; a weak D match, TRBD1 (6 bases). The CDR3 runs 13 residues. The germline V gene encodes CDR1 SNHLY and CDR2 FYNNEI. The V end was cut by 5 bases, the J end by 0 bases, with 7 bases between. The CDR3 nucleotides are TGTGCCAGCAGTCGGACAGTGAACACTGAAGCTTTCTTT. Translation gives CASSRTVNTEAFF.

The chain has TRBV9 and TRBJ2-1, with 7 bases fitting TRBD1. The junction had 5 bases not matched to a gene; V was cut back by 3 bases and J by 2 bases. In germline, CDR1 is SGDLS, CDR2 YYNGEE. The CDR3 loop spans 15 amino acids. CDR3 sequence (DNA): TGTGCCAGCAGCGACCGGGACAGAGCCTACAATGAGCAGTTCTTC. It encodes CASSDRDRAYNEQFF.

The gene calls are TRBV3-1 (or the pseudogene TRBV3-2) and TRBJ1-6; D remains ambiguous. The CDR3 sequence is 12 residues long. V shed 3 bases and J shed 10 bases, with 7 bases lying between them. CDR1 is LGHDT, CDR2 YNNKEL, per germline (reference sequence). The CDR3 DNA is TGTGCCAGCAGCCATCTAAAATCACCCCTCCACTTT. Amino acids: CASSHLKSPLHF.

This rearrangement joins TRBV5-6 to TRBJ2-5; 13 bases align to TRBD2. In germline, CDR1 is SGHDT, CDR2 YYEEEE. The J segment lost 3 bases and the V segment lost 4 bases, leaving 12 bases of the junction unmatched. This CDR3 is built from 18 residues. The DNA for the CDR3 is TGTGCCAGCAGCCCGCTACTAGCGGGGGGGCCGACGAAAGAGACCCAGTACTTC. Its translation is CASSPLLAGGPTKETQYF.

The CDR3 loop reads CASSVGLRGGSYEQYF. CDR3 sequence (DNA): TGTGCCAGCAGCGTAGGTTTGCGGGGGGGCTCCTACGAGCAGTACTTC. The J gene is TRBJ2-7, the V gene TRBV9, with TRBD2 matching 9 bases. This CDR3 spans 16 amino acids. V was clipped by 0 bases and J by 0 bases; unmatched bases: 4. The germline V gene encodes CDR1 SGDLS and CDR2 YYNGEE.

The genes are TRBV19 and TRBJ2-5, with 8 bases matching TRBD2. CDR1 LNHDA and CDR2 SQIVND come from the germline V gene (reference sequence). Losses at the gene ends were 3 bases for V and 3 bases for J; bases not matched to a gene: 6. The CDR3 runs to 15 residues. The CDR3 loop is CASSIGISGEETQYF. The CDR3 nucleotides are TGTGCCAGTAGTATTGGGATTAGCGGGGAAGAGACCCAGTACTTC.

V and J are TRBV19 and TRBJ2-5; possible D gene TRBD2, 7 bases. There are 15 residues in the CDR3. Trimming shortened V by 11 bases and J by 5 bases, and 24 bases separated the two germline ends. Germline CDR1 and CDR2: LNHDA and SQIVND (reference sequence). The CDR3 is CADPSGRGRGETQYF. CDR3 bases: TGTGCCGACCCAAGCGGGCGGGGGCGCGGGGAGACCCAGTACTTC.

The chain is built from TRBV27 and TRBJ2-3, with TRBD2 matching over 10 bases. Trimming took 5 bases from V and 0 from J; bases not matched to a gene: 14. Looked up from germline, CDR1 is MNHEY and CDR2 is SMNVEV (reference sequence). The CDR3 covers 19 residues. In nucleotides, the CDR3 is TGTGCCAGCAGTCCAACAGCGGGGGGGCCCCTTTATAGCACAGATACGCAGTATTTT. This gives the protein CASSPTAGGPLYSTDTQYF.

The count of this clone is one. This chain joins TRBV15 and TRBJ1-1, with D perhaps matching TRBD1 (5 bases). The CDR3 has 15 residues. V was pared by 0 bases and J by 1 base, with 9 bases between. Per germline, CDR1 LNHNV and CDR2 YYDKDF (reference sequence). CDR3: CATSRDGGGNTEAFF. The CDR3 nucleotides read TGTGCCACCAGCAGAGATGGGGGAGGGAACACTGAAGCTTTCTTT.

V is TRBV28 and J is TRBJ2-3, with D tentatively TRBD1 (6 bases). The CDR3 has 14 amino acids. V lost 6 bases and J lost 2, with 12 bases in between. CDR1 and CDR2 from the germline V gene are MDHEN and SYDVKM. CDR3 coding DNA: TGTGCCAGCAGCCGACAGGAGAACACAGATACGCAGTATTTT. Amino acid sequence: CASSRQENTDTQYF.

The rearrangement uses TRBV5-1 and TRBJ1-1; 8 bases align to TRBD1. The germline gives CDR1 SGHRS, CDR2 YFSETQ. The CDR3 spans 14 residues. V dropped 4 bases and J dropped 2; count of bases not matched to a gene: 4. Written as DNA, the CDR3 is TGCGCCAGCAGCGGACAGGGCCTAAACACTGAAGCTTTCTTT. It is translated as CASSGQGLNTEAFF.

This clone was found once. The gene calls are TRBV7-2 and TRBJ2-1, with 8 bases that match TRBD2. CDR1 and CDR2 (germline): SGHTA, FQGNSA. Trimming removed 2 bases from V and 8 bases from J; junction bases left unmatched: 17. The CDR3 has 18 residues. In DNA, the CDR3 is TGTGCCAGCAGCTTACGCGGGGGTCCGGGACTAGTAGTGCATGAGCAGTTCTTC. It is translated as CASSLRGGPGLVVHEQFF.

V usage is TRBV5-1 and J usage is TRBJ1-5; TRBD1 is a possible D gene (5 bases). V was trimmed by 0 bases and J by 0 bases, leaving 10 bases between them. The CDR3 has 16 residues. Looked up from germline, CDR1 is SGHRS and CDR2 is YFSETQ. The CDR3 bases are TGCGCCAGCAGCTTGGGGGGAGGGGATAGCAATCAGCCCCAGCATTTT. Its translation: CASSLGGGDSNQPQHF.